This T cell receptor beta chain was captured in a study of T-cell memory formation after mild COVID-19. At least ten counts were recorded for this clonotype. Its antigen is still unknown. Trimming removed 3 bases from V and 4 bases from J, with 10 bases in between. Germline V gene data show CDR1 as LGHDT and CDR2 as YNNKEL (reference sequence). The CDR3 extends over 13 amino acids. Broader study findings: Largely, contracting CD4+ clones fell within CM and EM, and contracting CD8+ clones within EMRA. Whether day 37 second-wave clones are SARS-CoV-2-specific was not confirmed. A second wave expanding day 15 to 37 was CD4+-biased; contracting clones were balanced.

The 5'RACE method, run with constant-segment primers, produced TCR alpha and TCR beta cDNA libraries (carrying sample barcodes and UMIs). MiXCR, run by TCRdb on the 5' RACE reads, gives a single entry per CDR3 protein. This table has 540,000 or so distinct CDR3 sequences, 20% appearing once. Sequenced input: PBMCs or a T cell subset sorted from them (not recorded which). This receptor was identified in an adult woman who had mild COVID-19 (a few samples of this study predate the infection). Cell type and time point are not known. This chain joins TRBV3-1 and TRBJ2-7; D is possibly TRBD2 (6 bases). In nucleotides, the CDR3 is TGTGCCAGCAGCCACCCGGGGACTTACGAGCAGTACTTC. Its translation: CASSHPGTYEQYF.